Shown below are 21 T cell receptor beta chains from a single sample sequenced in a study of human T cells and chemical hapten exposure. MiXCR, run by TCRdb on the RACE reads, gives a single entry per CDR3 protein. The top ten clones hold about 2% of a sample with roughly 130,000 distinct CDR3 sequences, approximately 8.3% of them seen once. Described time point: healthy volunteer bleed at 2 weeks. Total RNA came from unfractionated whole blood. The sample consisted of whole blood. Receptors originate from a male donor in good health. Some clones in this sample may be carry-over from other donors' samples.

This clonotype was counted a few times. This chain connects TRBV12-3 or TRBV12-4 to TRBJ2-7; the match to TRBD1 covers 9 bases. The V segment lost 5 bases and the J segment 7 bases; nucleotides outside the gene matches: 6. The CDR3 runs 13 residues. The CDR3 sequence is CASSVGQGGEQYF. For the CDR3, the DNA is TGTGCCAGCAGTGTGGGACAGGGAGGAGAGCAGTACTTC.

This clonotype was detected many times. The CDR3 bases are TGTGCCAGCAGCCTGATCGAGCTAGGGGAAGCTTTCTTT. Translating it yields CASSLIELGEAFF. The V call is TRBV14, the J call TRBJ1-1; D unclear. CDR3 length: 13 residues. The V gene lost 4 bases and the J gene lost 8 bases, with 14 bases spanning the gap. CDR1 SGHDN and CDR2 FVKESK come from the germline V gene.

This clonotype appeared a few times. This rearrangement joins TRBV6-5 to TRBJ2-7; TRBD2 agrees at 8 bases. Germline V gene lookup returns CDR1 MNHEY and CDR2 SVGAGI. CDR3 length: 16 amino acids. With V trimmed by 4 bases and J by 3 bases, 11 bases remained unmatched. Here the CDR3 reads CASSSLGLAGHYEQYF. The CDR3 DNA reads TGTGCCAGCAGTTCCCTCGGGCTAGCGGGCCACTACGAGCAGTACTTC.

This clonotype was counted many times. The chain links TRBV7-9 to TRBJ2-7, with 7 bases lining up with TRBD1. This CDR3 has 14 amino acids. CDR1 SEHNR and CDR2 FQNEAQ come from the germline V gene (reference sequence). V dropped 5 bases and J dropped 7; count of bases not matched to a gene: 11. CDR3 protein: CASSPGTDPREQYF. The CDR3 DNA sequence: TGTGCCAGCAGCCCTGGGACAGATCCTAGGGAGCAGTACTTC.

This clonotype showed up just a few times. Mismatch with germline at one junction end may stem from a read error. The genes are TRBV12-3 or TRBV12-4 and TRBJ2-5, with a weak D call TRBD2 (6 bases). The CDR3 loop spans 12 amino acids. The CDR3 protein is CASSLGRETQYF. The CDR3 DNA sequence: TGTGCCAGTAGTTTAGGGAGGGAGACCCAGTACTTC.

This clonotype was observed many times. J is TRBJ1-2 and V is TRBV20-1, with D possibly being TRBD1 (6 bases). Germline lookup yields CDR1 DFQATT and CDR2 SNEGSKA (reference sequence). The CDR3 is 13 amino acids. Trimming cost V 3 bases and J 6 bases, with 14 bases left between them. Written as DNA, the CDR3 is TGCAGTGCTAGGATCCGACAGGAAGATGGCTACACCTTC. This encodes CSARIRQEDGYTF.

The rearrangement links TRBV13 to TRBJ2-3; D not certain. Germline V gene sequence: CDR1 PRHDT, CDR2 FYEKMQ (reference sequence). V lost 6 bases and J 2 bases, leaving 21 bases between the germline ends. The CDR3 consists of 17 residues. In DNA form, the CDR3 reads TGTGCCAGCAGGATGGACGGGCAGGCCATCTACACAGATACGCAGTATTTT. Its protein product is CASRMDGQAIYTDTQYF.

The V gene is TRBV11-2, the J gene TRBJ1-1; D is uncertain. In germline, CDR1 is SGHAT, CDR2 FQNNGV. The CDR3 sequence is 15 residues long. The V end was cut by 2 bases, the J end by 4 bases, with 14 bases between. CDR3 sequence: CASSLTGLGSTEAFF. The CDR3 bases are TGTGCCAGCAGCTTAACGGGCCTCGGGAGCACTGAAGCTTTCTTT.

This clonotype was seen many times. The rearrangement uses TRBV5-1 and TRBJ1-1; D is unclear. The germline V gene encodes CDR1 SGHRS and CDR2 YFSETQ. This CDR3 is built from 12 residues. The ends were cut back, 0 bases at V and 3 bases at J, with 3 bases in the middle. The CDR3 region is CASSLVDTEAFF. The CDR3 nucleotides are TGCGCCAGCAGCTTGGTGGACACTGAAGCTTTCTTT. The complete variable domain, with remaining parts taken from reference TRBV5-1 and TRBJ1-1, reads KAGVTQTPRYLIKTRGQQVTLSCSPISGHRSVSWYQQTPGQGLQFLFEYFSETQRNKGNFPGRFSGRQFSNSRSEMNVSTLELGDSALYLCASSLVDTEAFFGQGTRLTVV.

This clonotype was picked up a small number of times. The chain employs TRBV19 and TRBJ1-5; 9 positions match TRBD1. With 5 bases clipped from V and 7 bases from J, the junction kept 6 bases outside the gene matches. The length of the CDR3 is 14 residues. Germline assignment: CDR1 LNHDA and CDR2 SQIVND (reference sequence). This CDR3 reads CASSSGQGGQPQHF. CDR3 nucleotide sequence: TGTGCCAGTAGTTCGGGACAGGGCGGACAGCCCCAGCATTTT.

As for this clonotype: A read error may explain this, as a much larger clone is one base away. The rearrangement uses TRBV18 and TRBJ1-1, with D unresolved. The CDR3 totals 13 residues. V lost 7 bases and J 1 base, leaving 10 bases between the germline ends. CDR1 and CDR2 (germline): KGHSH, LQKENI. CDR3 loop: CASLPRPNTEAFF. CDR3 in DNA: TGTGCCAGCTTACCGAGGCCGAACACTGAAGCTTTCTTT.

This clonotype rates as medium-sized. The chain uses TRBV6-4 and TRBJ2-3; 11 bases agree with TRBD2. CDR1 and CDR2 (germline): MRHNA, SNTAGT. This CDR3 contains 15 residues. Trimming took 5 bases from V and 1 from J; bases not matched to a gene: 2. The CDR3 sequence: CASSLTSGGTDTQYF. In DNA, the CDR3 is TGTGCCAGCAGTCTGACTAGCGGGGGCACAGATACGCAGTATTTT.

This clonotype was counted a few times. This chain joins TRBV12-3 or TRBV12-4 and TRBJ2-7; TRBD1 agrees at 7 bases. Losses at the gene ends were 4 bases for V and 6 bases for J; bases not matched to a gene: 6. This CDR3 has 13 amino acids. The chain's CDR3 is CASSSRQGGEQYF. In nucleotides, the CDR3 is TGTGCCAGCAGTTCCCGACAGGGCGGCGAGCAGTACTTC.

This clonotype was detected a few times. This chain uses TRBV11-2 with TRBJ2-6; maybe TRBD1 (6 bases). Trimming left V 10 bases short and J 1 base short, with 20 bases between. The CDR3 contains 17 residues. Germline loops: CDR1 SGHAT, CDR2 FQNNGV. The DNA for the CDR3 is TGTGCCACCATGACCGGGACATTACCGTCTGGGGCCAACGTCCTGACTTTC. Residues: CATMTGTLPSGANVLTF.

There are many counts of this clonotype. CDR3 nucleotide sequence: TGTGCCAGCAGCTTAGTCCCGGACCCCGCCTACGAGCAGTACTTC. It specifies CASSLVPDPAYEQYF. The J gene is TRBJ2-7, the V gene TRBV7-8; D call uncertain. V dropped 1 base and J dropped 2 bases, with 12 bases sitting between them. This CDR3 is 15 amino acids long. Germline values: CDR1 SGHVS, CDR2 FQNEAQ.

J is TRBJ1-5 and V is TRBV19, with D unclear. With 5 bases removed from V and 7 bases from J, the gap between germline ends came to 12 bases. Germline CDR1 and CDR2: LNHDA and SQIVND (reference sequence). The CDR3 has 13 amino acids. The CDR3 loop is CASSVSWEQPQHF. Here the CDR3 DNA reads TGTGCCAGTAGTGTAAGCTGGGAGCAGCCCCAGCATTTT.

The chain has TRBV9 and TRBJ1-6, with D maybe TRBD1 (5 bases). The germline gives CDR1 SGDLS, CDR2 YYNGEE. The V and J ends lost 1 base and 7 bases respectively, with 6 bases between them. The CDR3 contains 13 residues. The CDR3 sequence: CASSVQGNSPLHF. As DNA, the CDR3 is TGTGCCAGCAGCGTACAGGGCAATTCACCCCTCCACTTT.

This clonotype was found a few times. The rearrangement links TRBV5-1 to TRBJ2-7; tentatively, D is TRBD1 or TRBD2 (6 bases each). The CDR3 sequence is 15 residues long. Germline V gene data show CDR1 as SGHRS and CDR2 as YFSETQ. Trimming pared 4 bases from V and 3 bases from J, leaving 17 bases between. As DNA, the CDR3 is TGCGCCAGCAGCCCCGGCGCGGGACAAAACTACGAGCAGTACTTC. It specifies CASSPGAGQNYEQYF.

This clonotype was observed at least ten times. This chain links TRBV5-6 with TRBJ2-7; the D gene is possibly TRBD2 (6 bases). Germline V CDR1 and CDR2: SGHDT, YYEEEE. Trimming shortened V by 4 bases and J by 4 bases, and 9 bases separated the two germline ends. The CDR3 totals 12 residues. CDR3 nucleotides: TGTGCCAGCAGCCCCGGGGGATACGAGCAGTACTTC. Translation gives CASSPGGYEQYF.

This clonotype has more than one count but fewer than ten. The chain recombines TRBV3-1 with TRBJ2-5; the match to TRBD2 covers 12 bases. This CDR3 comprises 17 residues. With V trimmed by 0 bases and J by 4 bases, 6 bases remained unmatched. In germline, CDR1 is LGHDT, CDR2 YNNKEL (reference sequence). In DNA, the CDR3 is TGTGCCAGCAGCCAAGAGCTGACTAGCGGGAGAATAGAGACCCAGTACTTC. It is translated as CASSQELTSGRIETQYF.

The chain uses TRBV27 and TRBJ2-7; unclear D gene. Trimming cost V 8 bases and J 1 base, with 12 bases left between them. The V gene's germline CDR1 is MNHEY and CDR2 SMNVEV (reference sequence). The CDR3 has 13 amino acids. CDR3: CASGHRTSYEQYF. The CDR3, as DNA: TGTGCCAGCGGCCACCGGACGTCCTACGAGCAGTACTTC.